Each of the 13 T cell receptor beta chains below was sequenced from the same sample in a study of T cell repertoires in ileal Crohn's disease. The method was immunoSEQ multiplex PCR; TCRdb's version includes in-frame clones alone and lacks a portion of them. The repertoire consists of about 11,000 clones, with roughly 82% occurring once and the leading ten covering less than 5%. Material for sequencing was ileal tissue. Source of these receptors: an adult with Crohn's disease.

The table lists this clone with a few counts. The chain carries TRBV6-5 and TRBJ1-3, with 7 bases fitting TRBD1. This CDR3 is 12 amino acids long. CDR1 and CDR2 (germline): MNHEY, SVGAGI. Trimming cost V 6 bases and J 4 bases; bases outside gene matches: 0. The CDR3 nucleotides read TGTGCCAGCAGGACAGGGGGAAACACCATATATTTT. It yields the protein CASRTGGNTIYF.

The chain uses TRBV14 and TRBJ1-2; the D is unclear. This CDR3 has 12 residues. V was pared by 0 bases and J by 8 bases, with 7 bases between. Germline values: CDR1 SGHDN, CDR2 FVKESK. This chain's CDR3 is CASSQEKLGYTF. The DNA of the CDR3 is TGTGCCAGCAGCCAAGAAAAGCTAGGCTACACCTTC.

Here the CDR3 DNA reads TGTGCCAGCAGCTCCCTGAAAACTATCCACAGGACACTCTACAATGAGCAGTTCTTC. Its translation: CASSSLKTIHRTLYNEQFF. The chain recombines TRBV11-3 with TRBJ2-1, with D possibly matching TRBD1 (5 bases). The CDR3 is made up of 19 amino acids. CDR1 is SGHNT and CDR2 is YENEEA in the germline V gene. The V end lost 4 bases, the J end lost 3 bases, and 25 bases lay between the germline ends.

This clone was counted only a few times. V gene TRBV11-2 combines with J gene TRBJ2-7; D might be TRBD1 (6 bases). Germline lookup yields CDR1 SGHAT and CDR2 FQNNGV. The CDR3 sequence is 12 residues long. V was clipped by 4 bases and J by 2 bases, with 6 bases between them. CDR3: CASSWGPYEQYF. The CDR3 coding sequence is TGTGCCAGCAGCTGGGGGCCCTACGAGCAGTACTTC.

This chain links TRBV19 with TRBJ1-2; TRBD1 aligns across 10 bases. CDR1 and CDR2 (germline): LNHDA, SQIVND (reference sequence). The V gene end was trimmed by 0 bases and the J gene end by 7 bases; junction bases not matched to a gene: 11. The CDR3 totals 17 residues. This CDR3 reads CASSIEGGPTGGRGYTF. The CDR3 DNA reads TGTGCCAGTAGTATAGAAGGTGGGCCGACAGGGGGCCGTGGCTACACCTTC.

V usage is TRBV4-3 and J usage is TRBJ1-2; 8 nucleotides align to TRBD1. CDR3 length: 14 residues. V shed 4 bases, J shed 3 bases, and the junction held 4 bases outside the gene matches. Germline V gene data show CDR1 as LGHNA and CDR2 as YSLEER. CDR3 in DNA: TGCGCCAGCAGCCGAACGGGACAGGACTATGGCTACACCTTC. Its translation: CASSRTGQDYGYTF.

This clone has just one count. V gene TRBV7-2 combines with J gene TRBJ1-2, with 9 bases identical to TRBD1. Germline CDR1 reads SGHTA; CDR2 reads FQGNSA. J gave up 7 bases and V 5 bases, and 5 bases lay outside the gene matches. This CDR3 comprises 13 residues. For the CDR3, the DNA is TGTGCCAGCAGCCGGGACAGGGACTTTGGCTACACCTTC. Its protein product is CASSRDRDFGYTF.

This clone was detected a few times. The CDR3 DNA reads TGTGCCAGCAGCTTAGCGCTAATAGCCGGGACAAAGGAGACCCAGTACTTC. Protein sequence: CASSLALIAGTKETQYF. The chain couples TRBV7-8 to TRBJ2-5; a weak D match, TRBD1 (6 bases). V dropped 0 bases and J dropped 5 bases, with 19 bases sitting between them. CDR3 size: 17 residues. The germline V gene has CDR1 SGHVS and CDR2 FQNEAQ. Full variable domain (missing parts from reference TRBV7-8 and TRBJ2-5): GAGVSQSPRYKVAKRGQDVALRCDPISGHVSLFWYQQALGQGPEFLTYFQNEAQLDKSGLPSDRFFAERPEGSVSTLKIQRTQQEDSAVYLCASSLALIAGTKETQYFGPGTRLLVL.

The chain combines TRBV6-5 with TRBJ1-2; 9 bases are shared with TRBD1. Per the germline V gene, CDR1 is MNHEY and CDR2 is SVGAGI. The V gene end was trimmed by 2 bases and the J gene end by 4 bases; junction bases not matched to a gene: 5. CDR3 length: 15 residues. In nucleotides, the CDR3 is TGTGCCAGCAGTTACCCTACGGGACAGGGCTATGGCTACACCTTC. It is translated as CASSYPTGQGYGYTF.

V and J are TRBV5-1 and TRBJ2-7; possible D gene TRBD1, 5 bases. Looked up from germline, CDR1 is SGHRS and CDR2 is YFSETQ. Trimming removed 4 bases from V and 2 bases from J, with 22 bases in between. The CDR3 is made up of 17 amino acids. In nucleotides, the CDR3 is TGCGCCAGCAGCCCCTCATCCTGGGGCAGCTCCACCTACGAGCAGTACTTC. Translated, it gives CASSPSSWGSSTYEQYF.

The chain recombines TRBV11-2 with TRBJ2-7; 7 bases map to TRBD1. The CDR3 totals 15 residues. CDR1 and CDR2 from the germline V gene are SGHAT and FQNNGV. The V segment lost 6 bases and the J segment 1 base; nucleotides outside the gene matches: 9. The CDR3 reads CASRARQGVSYEQYF. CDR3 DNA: TGTGCCAGCAGGGCCCGACAGGGTGTTTCCTACGAGCAGTACTTC.

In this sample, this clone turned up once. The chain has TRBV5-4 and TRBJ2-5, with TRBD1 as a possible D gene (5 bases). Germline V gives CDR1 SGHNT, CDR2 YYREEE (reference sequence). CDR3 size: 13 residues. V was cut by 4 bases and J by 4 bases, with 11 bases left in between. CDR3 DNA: TGTGCCAGCAGCCGCCCAGGGTTAGAGACCCAGTACTTC. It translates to CASSRPGLETQYF.

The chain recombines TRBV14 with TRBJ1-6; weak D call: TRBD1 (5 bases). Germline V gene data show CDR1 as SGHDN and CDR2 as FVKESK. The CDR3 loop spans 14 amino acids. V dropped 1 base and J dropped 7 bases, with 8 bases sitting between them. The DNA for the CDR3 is TGTGCCAGCAGCCAAGGACAGCTAAATTCACCCCTCCACTTT. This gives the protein CASSQGQLNSPLHF.